This T cell receptor (beta chain) comes out of a study of T cells in narcolepsy. Study overall: Enrolled donors included narcolepsy type 1 or type 2 patients and healthy controls. Whole-study findings and limits: Healthy controls reportedly lacked the autoreactive clonotypes serially found in patients' blood. Comparing one patient's CSF and blood CD4+ clonotypes highlighted HCRT- and TRIB2-specific autoreactive clonotypes. In some patient and control memory CD4+ samples, autoreactive clones were absent.

CDR3 length equals 13 residues. The V gene's germline CDR1 is SNHLY and CDR2 FYNNEI. Trimming took off 7 bases at V and 1 base at J, with 7 bases between the two ends. Libraries were prepared by immunoSEQ multiplex PCR; TCRdb keeps only in-frame clonotypes and omits some of them. The sample records some 19,000 clones, 85% to 90% being singletons. This clone was seen once. What it binds is unknown. This rearrangement joins TRBV2 to TRBJ2-2; D uncertain. Specimen: memory (CD45RA-) CD4+ T cells from blood. This clonotype was sampled from a human donor in good health. The CDR3, as DNA: TGTGCCAGCAAGTACGGGAACACCGGGGAGCTGTTTTTT. Translated, it gives CASKYGNTGELFF.